This T cell receptor (beta chain) was observed in a study of cytomegalovirus exposure and HLA in healthy donors. Overall study results and limits: A later analysis linked a missense variant in DCLRE1C to the trimming of TCR beta V and J genes. Altogether, some 160 TCR beta chains were recorded as cytomegalovirus-associated.

The ends were cut back, 2 bases at V and 5 bases at J, with 12 bases in the middle. This CDR3 contains 13 residues. Germline values: CDR1 GTSNPN, CDR2 SVGIG (reference sequence). These donors, healthy bone marrow donors, were studied. Vbeta (60) and Jbeta (13) primers were used in the PCR. Method: immunoSEQ multiplex PCR; TCRdb's copy keeps in-frame clones and lacks some. The table includes about 140,000 clones, approximately 82% detected once. This clone was counted a few times. Its antigen remains unidentified. Sequencing was done on a sample of PBMCs. The chain combines TRBV30 with TRBJ2-5, with unresolved D. The sequence was obtained from a young man in good health and CMV-seropositive. As DNA, the CDR3 is TGTGCCTGGAGTAGTGGAATGAGGGAGACCCAGTACTTC. Protein product: CAWSSGMRETQYF.